Listed below are T cell receptor beta chains from one sample, sequenced in a study of cytomegalovirus exposure and HLA in healthy donors. TCRdb's copy holds only in-frame clones and misses some; the assay was immunoSEQ multiplex PCR. The sample comprises roughly 200,000 clones, around 87% of which are singletons, and approximately 1.1% rests with the top ten. Sequencing was done on a sample of PBMCs. Receptors were obtained from a boy between 2 and 15 years old in good health and CMV-seronegative. Both conserved end residues are part of each CDR3. D genes are given only for firm matches. Only some rows state a clone size, as once, few, many or a class for expanded clones.

>TRBD1|.|TRBV28|17|TRBJ1-5
CASSPILGQGWDQPQHF
TGTGCCAGCAGTCCCATCCTAGGACAGGGCTGGGATCAGCCCCAGCATTTT
>.|.|TRBV28|15|TRBJ1-1
CASSIEPIQNTEAFF
TGTGCCAGCAGTATAGAACCAATTCAGAACACTGAAGCTTTCTTT
>TRBD2|.|TRBV5-1|17|TRBJ2-7
CASSLVSSGSLSYEQYF
TGCGCCAGCAGCTTGGTGTCTAGCGGGTCGCTCTCCTACGAGCAGTACTTC
>.|once|TRBV5-1|20|TRBJ2-6
CASSLVLGGPSFSGANVLTF
TGCGCCAGCAGCTTGGTCCTGGGGGGGCCCTCCTTCTCTGGGGCCAACGTCCTGACTTTC
>.|.|TRBV27|14|TRBJ2-7
CASSLSGVWYEQYF
TGTGCCAGCAGTTTATCCGGGGTCTGGTACGAGCAGTACTTC
>.|few|TRBV5-6|17|TRBJ1-4
CASSLGAQGRANEKLFF
TGTGCCAGCAGCTTGGGGGCGCAGGGTCGGGCTAATGAAAAACTGTTTTTT
>.|.|TRBV5-1|16|TRBJ2-3
CASSLLSGASTDTQYF
TGCGCCAGCAGCTTGCTGTCAGGGGCTTCCACAGATACGCAGTATTTT
>TRBD1|few|TRBV7-9|14|TRBJ1-1
CASSPARGLNEAFF
TGTGCCAGCAGTCCAGCCAGGGGGCTAAATGAAGCTTTCTTT
>TRBD1|.|TRBV6-8|15|TRBJ1-2
CASSFPQTGGRGYTF
TGTGCCAGCAGTTTTCCCCAAACAGGGGGGAGGGGCTACACCTTC
>.|.|TRBV7-2|13|TRBJ1-1
CASSLFTGAEAFF
TGTGCCAGCAGCTTGTTTACAGGAGCTGAAGCTTTCTTT
>TRBD1|.|TRBV2|14|TRBJ2-7
CASSEQGVTYEQYF
TGTGCCAGCAGTGAACAGGGGGTTACCTACGAGCAGTACTTC
>.|.|TRBV25-1|12|TRBJ2-7
CASSLVGSEQYF
TGTGCCAGCTCCCTGGTAGGGAGCGAGCAGTACTTC
>.|.|TRBV27|13|TRBJ2-7
CASTHGVYYEQYF
TGTGCCAGCACTCACGGAGTGTACTACGAGCAGTACTTC
>.|once|TRBV13|13|TRBJ2-2
CASSVGTPGELFF
TGTGCCAGCAGCGTCGGGACTCCCGGGGAGCTGTTTTTT
>.|.|TRBV19|18|TRBJ2-4
CASSPRRGSDLAKNIQYF
TGTGCCAGTAGTCCGCGGCGGGGATCTGACTTGGCCAAAAACATTCAGTACTTC
>TRBD1|.|TRBV27|17|TRBJ2-7
CASRDRSFPHNIYEQYF
TGTGCCAGCAGGGACAGGTCCTTTCCCCACAACATCTACGAGCAGTACTTC
>TRBD1|.|TRBV7-8|12|TRBJ2-5
CASRGQGKAQYF
TGTGCCAGCAGAGGACAGGGAAAGGCCCAGTACTTC
>TRBD1|.|TRBV2|14|TRBJ2-7
CASSEKTGGAEQYF
TGTGCCAGCAGTGAGAAAACAGGGGGCGCCGAGCAGTACTTC
>.|.|TRBV9|13|TRBJ1-3
CASSVARGDTIYF
TGTGCCAGCAGCGTAGCCAGGGGTGACACCATATATTTT
>.|.|TRBV7-9|14|TRBJ1-1
CASSRYDQGEEAFF
TGTGCCAGCAGCCGTTATGACCAGGGTGAGGAAGCTTTCTTT
>TRBD2|.|TRBV5-6|15|TRBJ2-3
CASSGGGSSTDTQYF
TGTGCCAGCAGCGGCGGGGGGTCTAGCACAGATACGCAGTATTTT
>TRBD2|once|TRBV30|15|TRBJ2-7
CAWSEGLAGGYEQYF
TGTGCCTGGAGTGAGGGGCTAGCGGGAGGCTACGAGCAGTACTTC
>.|.|TRBV6-4|13|TRBJ2-5
CASSGQVGETQYF
TGTGCCAGCAGTGGACAGGTAGGAGAGACCCAGTACTTC
>.|.|TRBV11-2|14|TRBJ1-1
CASSSTGSHTEAFF
TGTGCCAGCAGTTCTACCGGGTCCCACACTGAAGCTTTCTTT
>.|.|TRBV11-2|12|TRBJ2-1
CASSSLYNEQFF
TGTGCCAGCAGCTCCCTCTACAATGAGCAGTTCTTC
>TRBD2|once|TRBV4-1|18|TRBJ2-1
CASSQEIPRGGAKNEQFF
TGCGCCAGCAGCCAAGAAATTCCTCGCGGGGGGGCTAAGAATGAGCAGTTCTTC
>.|.|TRBV15|16|TRBJ2-1
CATSRVDQLAYDEQFF
TGTGCCACCAGCAGAGTGGACCAACTAGCCTACGATGAGCAGTTCTTC